The source of this T cell receptor (beta chain) is a study of blood T cell repertoires in COVID-19. Overall study context: T cells, B-cell-depleted T cells, or PBMCs provided the cDNA or gDNA that served as material.

Using immunoSEQ multiplex PCR, the repertoire was profiled, and TCRdb retains in-frame clones only, with some absent. The profile shows roughly 400,000 clones, less than 95% of them singletons. Participants were aged roughly 18 to 90 years, lived in under 30 US areas, and enrolled virtually. In assigning cohorts, the study relied on participant-reported clinical history. This receptor was obtained from a man between 18 and 29 years old who had recovered from COVID-19. Sequenced input: PBMCs or T cells enriched from blood (not recorded which).

This CDR3 is CATTSGVLVRNEQFF. The CDR3 bases are TGTGCCACCACCTCAGGGGTTTTGGTAAGGAATGAGCAGTTCTTC. This rearrangement joins TRBV6-5 to TRBJ2-1; D perhaps matches TRBD1 (6 bases). In germline, CDR1 is MNHEY, CDR2 SVGAGI. V dropped 10 bases and J dropped 7 bases, with 23 bases sitting between them. This CDR3 is built from 15 residues.